This entry describes one T cell receptor beta chain. This sample is drawn from a study of T-cell memory formation after mild COVID-19. TCR alpha and TCR beta cDNA libraries carrying sample barcodes and UMIs came from 5'RACE with constant-segment primers. Using its own MiXCR run on the 5' RACE reads, TCRdb lists one record per CDR3 protein. Altogether some 320,000 distinct CDR3 sequences are present, more than 15% being singletons, with the ten largest covering around 24%. This CDR3 contains 19 residues. V is TRBV21-1 and J is TRBJ2-2; the table's D call, TRBD1, has no DNA check behind it. TRBV21-1 is marked as a pseudogene. The source of this sequence is a man aged 18 to 30 who had mild COVID-19 (a few samples of this study predate the infection). Cell type and time point are not known. Sequencing was done on a sample of PBMCs or a T cell subset sorted from them (not recorded which). In DNA form, the CDR3 reads TGTGCCAGCAGCAAACAGAGTACAGTAGGGGGAAGAAAAACCGGGGAGCTGTTTTTT. It translates to CASSKQSTVGGRKTGELFF.